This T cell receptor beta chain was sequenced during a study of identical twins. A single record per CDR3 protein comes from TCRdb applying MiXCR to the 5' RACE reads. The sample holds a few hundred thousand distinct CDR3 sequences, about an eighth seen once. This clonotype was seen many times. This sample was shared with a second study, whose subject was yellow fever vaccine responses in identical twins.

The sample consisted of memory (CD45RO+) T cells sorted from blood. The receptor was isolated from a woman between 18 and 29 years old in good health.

The CDR3 loop is CASSEGSYEQYF. The CDR3, as DNA: TGTGCCAGCAGCGAGGGGTCCTACGAGCAGTACTTC. The chain uses TRBV2 and TRBJ2-7, with D perhaps given as TRBD1 or TRBD2 (5 bases each). Trimming left V 6 bases short and J 1 base short, with 7 bases between. Per the germline V gene, CDR1 is SNHLY and CDR2 is FYNNEI. The CDR3 has 12 amino acids. Full variable domain (remainder filled in from reference TRBV2 and TRBJ2-7): EPEVTQTPSHQVTQMGQEVILRCVPISNHLYFYWYRQILGQKVEFLVSFYNNEISEKSEIFDDQFSVERPDGSNFTLKIRSTKLEDSAMYFCASSEGSYEQYFGPGTRLTVT.